The rows below give T cell receptor beta chains drawn from one sample of a study of T cells after yellow fever vaccination. MiXCR, run by TCRdb on the 5' RACE reads, gives a single entry per CDR3 protein. The sample has roughly 150,000 distinct CDR3 sequences; 5.5% to 7.5% are singletons. The source material was CD4+ T cells sorted from PBMCs, sampled around 5 days after the first yellow fever vaccination. The receptors derive from a man younger than 35 who received the YFV17D yellow fever vaccine. CDR3s include the opening cysteine and the closing phenylalanine or tryptophan. Each record gives: V gene, D gene, J gene, clone size, CDR3 protein, CDR3 DNA. The D gene is left open where the match is weak. A row's size may be missing; if present it is once, few, many or a size class.

>TRBV6-1|NA|TRBJ2-5|NA
CASSARGQETQYF
TGTGCCAGCAGTGCCCGGGGGCAAGAGACCCAGTACTTC
>TRBV12-3/TRBV12-4|NA|TRBJ1-2|many
CASRLGQTNYGYTF
TGTGCCAGCAGATTGGGTCAGACTAACTATGGCTACACCTTC
>TRBV19|NA|TRBJ2-5|NA
CASSSLLWETQYF
TGTGCCAGTAGTTCCCTCCTTTGGGAGACCCAGTACTTC
>TRBV4-3|NA|TRBJ1-2|NA
CASSQDVTLGVHSNYGYTF
TGCGCCAGCAGCCAAGACGTGACCCTCGGGGTCCATTCTAACTATGGCTACACCTTC
>TRBV4-3|NA|TRBJ2-3|NA
CASSQAGAPPATQYF
TGCGCCAGCAGCCAAGCCGGGGCTCCTCCCGCTACGCAGTATTTT
>TRBV11-2|TRBD1|TRBJ1-3|few
CASSQQGRKGNTIYF
TGTGCCAGCAGCCAACAGGGGCGGAAAGGAAACACCATATATTTT
>TRBV2|NA|TRBJ1-6|many
CAGRTVYNSPLHF
TGTGCCGGCAGGACGGTTTATAATTCACCCCTCCACTTT
>TRBV29-1|TRBD1|TRBJ2-1|many
CSVEGEIGGAGYNEQFF
TGCAGCGTTGAAGGGGAAATAGGGGGCGCCGGTTACAATGAGCAGTTCTTC
>TRBV5-6|TRBD1|TRBJ1-2|many
CASEDRRAYGYTF
TGTGCCAGCGAGGACAGGAGGGCCTATGGCTACACCTTC
>TRBV7-2|TRBD1|TRBJ1-2|few
CASSIVNDRGGHGYTF
TGTGCCAGCAGCATAGTCAACGACAGGGGAGGGCATGGCTACACCTTC
>TRBV6-5|NA|TRBJ2-5|many
CASSYSMVPLGTQYF
TGTGCCAGCAGTTACTCGATGGTACCTCTCGGGACCCAGTACTTC
>TRBV6-5|TRBD2|TRBJ2-1|NA
CASSHLAGGSNEQFF
TGTGCCAGCAGTCACCTAGCGGGGGGCTCCAATGAGCAGTTCTTC
>TRBV5-1|NA|TRBJ2-1|many
CASSLGYEQFF
TGCGCCAGCAGCTTGGGCTACGAGCAGTTCTTC
>TRBV18|NA|TRBJ1-1|few
CASSPWGASTEAFF
TGTGCCAGCTCACCGTGGGGCGCGAGCACTGAAGCTTTCTTT
>TRBV7-2|NA|TRBJ1-5|few
CASSPVGGGGKYHF
TGTGCCAGCAGCCCGGTAGGAGGGGGTGGCAAGTACCATTTT
>TRBV6-2/TRBV6-3|NA|TRBJ2-2|NA
CASSKGIVGELFF
TGTGCCAGCAGTAAGGGGATCGTCGGGGAGCTGTTTTTT
>TRBV27|TRBD2|TRBJ2-3|NA
CASRGGGAPTQYF
TGTGCCAGCAGGGGCGGGGGGGCCCCGACGCAGTATTTT
>TRBV6-5|NA|TRBJ2-2|NA
CASSLRRANTGELFF
TGTGCCAGCAGTCTACGAAGGGCAAACACCGGGGAGCTGTTTTTT
>TRBV12-5|NA|TRBJ2-3|NA
CASGLEYDTQYF
TGTGCTAGTGGCCTGGAATATGATACGCAGTATTTT
>TRBV28|NA|TRBJ1-4|many
CASRYQGVSEKLFF
TGTGCCAGCAGGTATCAGGGAGTGAGTGAAAAACTGTTTTTT
>TRBV4-2|NA|TRBJ1-4|few
CASSQDVGYEKLFF
TGTGCCAGCAGCCAAGATGTAGGGTATGAAAAACTGTTTTTT
>TRBV7-2|NA|TRBJ2-4|few
CASSPSEGAKNIQYF
TGTGCCAGCAGTCCATCGGAGGGAGCCAAAAACATTCAGTACTTC
>TRBV5-6|NA|TRBJ2-1|many
CASSLGRRNEQFF
TGTGCCAGCAGCTTGGGGAGGCGGAATGAGCAGTTCTTC
>TRBV7-8|NA|TRBJ2-2|many
CASSLVYGELFF
TGTGCCAGCAGCTTAGTCTACGGGGAGCTGTTTTTT
>TRBV5-1|TRBD1|TRBJ2-1|many
CASTRLTGEDEQFF
TGCGCCAGCACCCGATTGACAGGGGAGGATGAGCAGTTCTTC
>TRBV7-2|NA|TRBJ2-1|many
CASRGHLYNEQFF
TGTGCCAGTCGGGGCCACCTTTACAATGAGCAGTTCTTC
>TRBV5-6|NA|TRBJ2-4|many
CASCPGIAKNIQYF
TGTGCCAGTTGTCCGGGGATAGCCAAAAACATTCAGTACTTC
>TRBV6-5|TRBD2|TRBJ2-1|many
CASSWTSGTYNEQFF
TGTGCCAGCAGTTGGACTAGCGGGACCTACAATGAGCAGTTCTTC
>TRBV30|TRBD2|TRBJ2-1|NA
CMCSGRGWYNEQFF
TGTATGTGTTCGGGGCGGGGGTGGTACAATGAGCAGTTCTTC
>TRBV28|TRBD1|TRBJ2-3|many
CASSFQGVGTDTQYF
TGTGCCAGCAGTTTCCAGGGGGTGGGCACAGATACGCAGTATTTT
>TRBV7-2|NA|TRBJ1-2|few
CASSLNRASRYTF
TGTGCCAGCAGCTTAAACAGGGCGTCTCGCTACACCTTC
>TRBV2|NA|TRBJ1-5|NA
CASSEWQGGQPQHF
TGTGCCAGCAGTGAATGGCAGGGTGGCCAGCCCCAGCATTTT
>TRBV27|NA|TRBJ2-2|many
CASSLRLTNTGELFF
TGTGCCAGCAGTTTAAGACTAACGAACACCGGGGAGCTGTTTTTT
>TRBV27|TRBD1|TRBJ1-6|NA
CASSPIGEGAISPLHF
TGTGCCAGCAGTCCGATTGGGGAGGGGGCTATATCACCCCTCCACTTT
>TRBV10-3|TRBD1|TRBJ1-1|many
CAIRGQMNTEAFF
TGTGCCATCAGGGGACAGATGAACACTGAAGCTTTCTTT
>TRBV4-1|NA|TRBJ2-5|many
CASSQLLVETQYF
TGCGCCAGCAGCCAACTACTAGTAGAGACCCAGTACTTC
>TRBV5-1|NA|TRBJ2-5|many
CASSLEGGSSQETQYF
TGCGCCAGCAGCTTGGAGGGGGGGTCTAGCCAAGAGACCCAGTACTTC
>TRBV5-5|NA|TRBJ1-5|many
CASSLNFGGGNQPQHF
TGTGCCAGCAGCTTGAATTTCGGTGGGGGAAATCAGCCCCAGCATTTT
>TRBV6-2/TRBV6-3|NA|TRBJ2-3|many
CASSFRVVDTQYF
TGTGCCAGCAGTTTCCGGGTTGTAGATACGCAGTATTTT
>TRBV18|NA|TRBJ1-5|NA
CASSPRRDGNQPQHF
TGTGCCAGCTCCCCCAGGAGGGATGGGAATCAGCCCCAGCATTTT
>TRBV5-6|NA|TRBJ1-1|many
CASSLGHGKSAFF
TGTGCCAGCAGCTTGGGACACGGGAAATCTGCTTTCTTT
>TRBV3-1|NA|TRBJ1-2|NA
CASGRKGGYTF
TGTGCCAGCGGGAGGAAAGGAGGCTACACCTTC
>TRBV19|NA|TRBJ2-2|many
CASSGVRERDTGELFF
TGTGCCAGTAGTGGGGTCCGGGAACGGGACACCGGGGAGCTGTTTTTT
>TRBV24-1|NA|TRBJ2-3|many
CATGSAGTQYF
TGTGCCACCGGCTCGGCGGGTACGCAGTATTTT
>TRBV6-5|TRBD1|TRBJ1-4|NA
CASSYSRQGGEKLFF
TGTGCCAGCAGTTACTCGAGGCAGGGGGGTGAAAAACTGTTTTTT
>TRBV25-1|TRBD1|TRBJ2-7|many
CASSPSDRASYEQYF
TGTGCCAGCAGCCCCAGTGACAGGGCCTCCTACGAGCAGTACTTC
>TRBV3-1|NA|TRBJ2-4|many
CASSHTLEQVHF
TGTGCCAGCAGCCATACTCTGGAACAGGTCCACTTC
>TRBV28|NA|TRBJ1-3|many
CASSFRPSSGNTIYF
TGTGCCAGCAGTTTTAGGCCTTCCTCTGGAAACACCATATATTTT
>TRBV12-3/TRBV12-4|TRBD1|TRBJ1-2|few
CASSRDRGNGYTF
TGTGCCAGCAGTCGGGACAGGGGAAATGGCTACACCTTC